The next 28 T cell receptor beta chains were all read from a single sample in a study of blood T cells in healthy people across ages. A J-beta primer mix and a sample-barcoded 5' primer were used in a second PCR of about 7 to 12 cycles. TCRdb recomputed calls from the 5' RACE reads with MiXCR, one row per CDR3 protein. The data show some 1.5 million distinct CDR3 sequences, roughly 27% seen once. The sample comprised blood. The receptors stem from a woman in her twenties or thirties in good health.

V is TRBV30 and J is TRBJ1-1, with D unclear. This CDR3 spans 14 amino acids. Germline CDR1 reads GTSNPN; CDR2 reads SVGIG (reference sequence). V lost 4 bases, J lost 1 base, and 13 bases lay in between. The CDR3 here is CAWTLAEGNTEAFF. CDR3 coding DNA: TGTGCCTGGACCCTCGCGGAGGGGAACACTGAAGCTTTCTTT. Looking up the rest from reference TRBV30 and TRBJ1-1 gives the full variable domain: SQTIHQWPATLVQPVGSPLSLECTVEGTSNPNLYWYRQAAGRGLQLLFYSVGIGQISSEVPQNLSASRPQDRQFILSSKKLLLSDSGFYLCAWTLAEGNTEAFFGQGTRLTVV.

This clonotype occurred a few times. This sequence joins TRBV10-3 and TRBJ2-7; 15 bases agree with TRBD2. Germline assignment: CDR1 ENHRY and CDR2 SYGVKD. The CDR3 is 18 residues long. V lost 3 bases to trimming and J lost 0 bases; unmatched junction nucleotides: 6. The CDR3 nucleotides read TGTGCCATCAGTGAAGGTGGGACTAGCGGGGGGCACTCCTACGAGCAGTACTTC. Translation: CAISEGGTSGGHSYEQYF.

Written as DNA, the CDR3 is TGCGCCAGCAGCTTGGGCCCGGGGGGTAGCGATGAGCAGTTCTTC. Its translation: CASSLGPGGSDEQFF. The chain combines TRBV5-1 with TRBJ2-1, with 7 nucleotides matching TRBD2. Germline lookup yields CDR1 SGHRS and CDR2 YFSETQ. Trimming took 0 bases from V and 8 from J; bases not matched to a gene: 8. The CDR3 loop spans 15 amino acids.

This clonotype turned up a few times. V and J are TRBV7-6 and TRBJ2-7; 7 nucleotides line up with TRBD2. With V trimmed by 1 base and J by 6 bases, 15 bases remained unmatched. The CDR3 extends over 17 amino acids. Per the germline V gene, CDR1 is SGHVS and CDR2 is FNYEAQ. DNA of the CDR3: TGTGCCAGCAGCTTAGTTATGAGCGGGGCACCCTCCGGCGAGCAGTACTTC. It specifies CASSLVMSGAPSGEQYF.

The chain carries TRBV30 and TRBJ2-1, with D tentatively TRBD1 or TRBD2 (5 bases each). Deletions cut 5 bases from V and 7 bases from J, with 21 bases between. The length of the CDR3 is 15 residues. Germline V gene lookup returns CDR1 GTSNPN and CDR2 SVGIG (reference sequence). The CDR3 loop is CAWSINPGTVNEQFF. The DNA of the CDR3 is TGTGCCTGGTCGATCAACCCAGGGACGGTAAATGAGCAGTTCTTC.

This clonotype appeared a few times. This chain connects TRBV5-1 to TRBJ2-4; D is unclear. Per the germline V gene, CDR1 is SGHRS and CDR2 is YFSETQ. Trimming left V 0 bases short and J 0 bases short, with 10 bases between. The CDR3 extends over 16 amino acids. CDR3 DNA: TGCGCCAGCAGCTTGGCCAATCCGGGAGCCAAAAACATTCAGTACTTC. The encoded protein is CASSLANPGAKNIQYF.

This clonotype was seen just once. This chain joins TRBV4-1 and TRBJ2-1, with 8 positions matching TRBD2. The J call is in doubt because the DNA end fits TRBJ2-7 better. This CDR3 comprises 18 residues. The germline V gene has CDR1 MGHRA and CDR2 YSYEKL. The CDR3 DNA follows: TGCGCCAGCAGCCAAGATGGTACCCAGCGGGGGATTTACAATGAGCAGTACTTC. Translated: CASSQDGTQRGIYNEQYF.

This clonotype was recorded a few times. V is TRBV9 and J is TRBJ2-1; no clear D gene. Germline CDR1 and CDR2: SGDLS and YYNGEE. V lost 3 bases, J lost 5 bases, and 9 bases lay in between. CDR3 length: 13 residues. Here the CDR3 DNA reads TGTGCCAGCAGCGAGGCTAGAAACAATGAGCAGTTCTTC. Translating it yields CASSEARNNEQFF.

There are many counts of this clonotype. V gene TRBV20-1 combines with J gene TRBJ2-7; TRBD2 aligns across 10 bases. Trimming removed 4 bases from V and 2 bases from J; junction bases left unmatched: 2. The V gene's germline CDR1 is DFQATT and CDR2 SNEGSKA (reference sequence). The CDR3 sequence is 13 residues long. CDR3 sequence (DNA): TGCAGTGCTACCGGGACTAGCGCCTACGAGCAGTACTTC. Translating gives CSATGTSAYEQYF.

Remarks on this clonotype: One end of the junction varies from germline; a read error may be responsible. The J gene is TRBJ2-7, the V gene TRBV19; D is undetermined. The CDR3 is 13 residues long. Germline assignment: CDR1 LNHDA and CDR2 SQIVND (reference sequence). The CDR3 sequence: CVSSRESSYEQYF. The CDR3 DNA reads as TGTGTCAGTAGCCGCGAAAGCTCCTACGAGCAGTACTTC.

This clonotype was detected only a few times. This chain uses TRBV28 with TRBJ1-6; possibly TRBD1 for D (6 bases). Germline assignment: CDR1 MDHEN and CDR2 SYDVKM. Trimming removed 6 bases at V and 7 bases at J, with 16 bases between. This CDR3 region has 15 residues. DNA for the CDR3: TGTGCCAGCAGACCCCCAAAGGGGGTGAATTCACCCCTCCACTTT. Translated: CASRPPKGVNSPLHF. Based on the CDR3 plus reference TRBV28 and TRBJ1-6, the full variable domain is DVKVTQSSRYLVKRTGEKVFLECVQDMDHENMFWYRQDPGLGLRLIYFSYDVKMKEKGDIPEGYSVSREKKERFSLILESASTNQTSMYLCASRPPKGVNSPLHFGNGTRLTVT.

This clonotype showed up just once. This chain links TRBV19 with TRBJ1-1; D might be TRBD1 (5 bases). With 6 bases removed from V and 0 bases from J, the gap between germline ends came to 14 bases. CDR1 and CDR2 (germline): LNHDA, SQIVND (reference sequence). The CDR3 extends over 15 amino acids. DNA of the CDR3: TGTGCCAGTAGCGATCTGACAGATATGAACACTGAAGCTTTCTTT. It is translated as CASSDLTDMNTEAFF. The full variable domain, in which reference TRBV19 and TRBJ1-1 provide the parts outside the CDR3, is DGGITQSPKYLFRKEGQNVTLSCEQNLNHDAMYWYRQDPGQGLRLIYYSQIVNDFQKGDIAEGYSVSREKKESFPLTVTSAQKNPTAFYLCASSDLTDMNTEAFFGQGTRLTVV.

This sequence joins TRBV6-6 and TRBJ2-3, with D perhaps given as TRBD1 or TRBD2 (5 bases each). The V end was cut by 2 bases, the J end by 1 base, with 10 bases between. The CDR3 has 15 residues. Germline CDR1 and CDR2: MNHNY and SVGAGI (reference sequence). The DNA for the CDR3 is TGTGCCAGCAGTTACCCGATGGGGGGCACAGATACGCAGTATTTT. Encoded protein: CASSYPMGGTDTQYF.

The rearrangement uses TRBV5-1 and TRBJ1-1, with TRBD1 as a possible D gene (6 bases). V lost 4 bases, J lost 0 bases, and 13 bases lay in between. CDR1 is SGHRS and CDR2 is YFSETQ in the germline V gene. This CDR3 is built from 15 residues. The CDR3 loop reads CASSETGDMNTEAFF. DNA for the CDR3: TGCGCCAGCAGCGAGACAGGAGATATGAACACTGAAGCTTTCTTT.

As for this clonotype: A read error may account for a junction end that differs from germline. V is TRBV20-1 and J is TRBJ2-5; D perhaps matches TRBD1 (5 bases). The CDR3 is 17 residues long. Germline V lookup: CDR1 DFQATT, CDR2 SNEGSKA (reference sequence). The CDR3: CCARDLVNRLWEETQYF. The CDR3 DNA follows: TGCTGTGCTAGAGATCTGGTGAACAGGCTATGGGAAGAGACCCAGTACTTC.

The CDR3 loop is CASSELLGRRTEAFF. The CDR3 nucleotides are TGTGCCAGCAGTGAACTACTCGGAAGGAGGACTGAAGCTTTCTTT. The gene calls are TRBV25-1 and TRBJ1-1; D remains ambiguous. This CDR3 region has 15 residues. Germline V lookup: CDR1 MGHDK, CDR2 SYGVNS. V was shortened by 2 bases and J by 5 bases, with 15 bases between the two germline ends.

The CDR3: CASSSGRLGPSASGNTIYF. CDR3 bases: TGTGCCAGCAGCTCCGGACGGTTGGGGCCCTCCGCCTCTGGAAACACCATATATTTT. J is TRBJ1-3 and V is TRBV7-8; a weak D match, TRBD1 (5 bases). Deletions cut 4 bases from V and 0 bases from J, with 22 bases between. Germline values: CDR1 SGHVS, CDR2 FQNEAQ. The CDR3 runs 19 residues.

This chain links TRBV7-3 with TRBJ2-2; 8 bases match TRBD2. There are 15 residues in the CDR3. Germline V gene data show CDR1 as SGHTA and CDR2 as FQGTGA. Germline trimming cut 1 base from V and 6 bases from J; bases unmatched to any gene: 4. The CDR3 loop reads CASSLIGGAPGELFF. The CDR3 DNA follows: TGTGCCAGCAGCTTAATCGGGGGGGCTCCCGGGGAGCTGTTTTTT. Based on the CDR3 plus reference TRBV7-3 and TRBJ2-2, the full variable domain is GAGVSQTPSNKVTEKGKYVELRCDPISGHTALYWYRQSLGQGPEFLIYFQGTGAADDSGLPNDRFFAVRPEGSVSTLKIQRTERGDSAVYLCASSLIGGAPGELFFGEGSRLTVL.

The chain is built from TRBV2 and TRBJ1-1; no firm D call. With 8 bases removed from V and 0 bases from J, the gap between germline ends came to 10 bases. Germline values: CDR1 SNHLY, CDR2 FYNNEI. The CDR3 is 13 amino acids. The CDR3 here is CASAFQVNTEAFF. The CDR3 coding sequence is TGTGCCAGCGCGTTTCAGGTGAACACTGAAGCTTTCTTT.

This clonotype came up many times. The rearrangement joins TRBV25-1 to TRBJ2-7; possibly TRBD1 for D (5 bases). V lost 4 bases and J 0 bases, leaving 7 bases between the germline ends. The CDR3 runs to 13 residues. Germline-derived CDR1 and CDR2 are MGHDK and SYGVNS. The CDR3 loop reads CASSGQISYEQYF. CDR3 DNA: TGTGCCAGCAGTGGACAGATCTCCTACGAGCAGTACTTC.

This clonotype was detected ten times or more. V usage is TRBV10-2 and J usage is TRBJ2-5; 8 bases are shared with TRBD1. Germline CDR1 WSHSY, CDR2 SAAADI. V dropped 8 bases and J dropped 1; count of bases not matched to a gene: 12. This CDR3 is 16 amino acids long. The DNA for the CDR3 is TGCGCCAGCGTCCCGAAGGACAGGGTTTCCCAAGAGACCCAGTACTTC. This translates into CASVPKDRVSQETQYF.

This clonotype occurred many times. J is TRBJ2-7 and V is TRBV10-2; 8 bases map to TRBD1. J was trimmed by 0 bases and V by 6 bases; bases with no gene match: 7. The CDR3 contains 15 residues. In germline, CDR1 is WSHSY, CDR2 SAAADI. The CDR3 DNA follows: TGCGCCAGCAGACTAAACAGGGGGAGCTCCTACGAGCAGTACTTC. Protein sequence: CASRLNRGSSYEQYF.

The chain links TRBV29-1 to TRBJ1-1; no reliable D call. The germline CDR1 and CDR2 sequences are SQVTM and ANQGSEA. V lost 1 base to trimming and J lost 7 bases, with 16 bases between them. This CDR3 spans 14 amino acids. CDR3: CSVEGIKEVGEAFF. CDR3 nucleotide sequence: TGCAGCGTTGAAGGGATAAAGGAGGTGGGTGAAGCTTTCTTT.

This clonotype was recorded a few times. The rearrangement joins TRBV15 to TRBJ1-2; tentatively, D is TRBD1 (5 bases). CDR3 length: 15 amino acids. Germline lookup yields CDR1 LNHNV and CDR2 YYDKDF (reference sequence). V was clipped by 8 bases and J by 6 bases, with 22 bases between them. DNA for the CDR3: TGTGCCACCCATCGTTCAGGGTTAACCCTCCATGGCTACACCTTC. It is translated as CATHRSGLTLHGYTF. Filled out from reference TRBV15 and TRBJ1-2, the complete variable domain reads DAMVIQNPRYQVTQFGKPVTLSCSQTLNHNVMYWYQQKSSQAPKLLFHYYDKDFNNEADTPDNFQSRRPNTSFCFLDIRSPGLGDTAMYLCATHRSGLTLHGYTFGSGTRLTVV.

The rearrangement links TRBV3-1 to TRBJ2-7, with D maybe TRBD1 (6 bases). The ends were cut back, 3 bases at V and 6 bases at J, with 18 bases in the middle. The length of the CDR3 is 15 residues. Germline values: CDR1 LGHDT, CDR2 YNNKEL (reference sequence). The DNA for the CDR3 is TGTGCCAGCAGCCAGGCAGGGGAACAGGGCGGCGAGCAGTACTTC. Protein: CASSQAGEQGGEQYF.

This clonotype was counted a few times. The chain couples TRBV20-1 to TRBJ1-2, with D hard to call. Trimming shortened V by 5 bases and J by 4 bases, and 11 bases separated the two germline ends. The CDR3 has 12 residues. The germline CDR1 and CDR2 sequences are DFQATT and SNEGSKA (reference sequence). CDR3 coding DNA: TGCAGTGCTGATGACGGCCCCTATGGCTACACCTTC. This translates into CSADDGPYGYTF.

The rearrangement joins TRBV6-2 or TRBV6-3 to TRBJ1-5, with a possible D match to TRBD1 (6 bases). Trimming removed 8 bases at V and 1 base at J, with 18 bases between. Germline assignment: CDR1 MNHEY and CDR2 SVGEGT. The CDR3 sequence is 16 residues long. CDR3 amino acids: CASHSGTFKSNQPQHF. The CDR3 DNA sequence: TGTGCCAGCCACTCTGGGACATTCAAGAGCAATCAGCCCCAGCATTTT.

This clonotype was counted only a few times. The rearrangement uses TRBV27 and TRBJ1-4; 7 bases are a match to TRBD1. CDR3 length: 15 residues. The V and J ends lost 0 bases and 10 bases, in that order; junction bases with no gene match: 8. CDR1 MNHEY and CDR2 SMNVEV come from the germline V gene (reference sequence). CDR3 DNA: TGTGCCAGCAGTTTATCGGGAGGGGGCGGGAGAAAACTGTTTTTT. As protein: CASSLSGGGGRKLFF.